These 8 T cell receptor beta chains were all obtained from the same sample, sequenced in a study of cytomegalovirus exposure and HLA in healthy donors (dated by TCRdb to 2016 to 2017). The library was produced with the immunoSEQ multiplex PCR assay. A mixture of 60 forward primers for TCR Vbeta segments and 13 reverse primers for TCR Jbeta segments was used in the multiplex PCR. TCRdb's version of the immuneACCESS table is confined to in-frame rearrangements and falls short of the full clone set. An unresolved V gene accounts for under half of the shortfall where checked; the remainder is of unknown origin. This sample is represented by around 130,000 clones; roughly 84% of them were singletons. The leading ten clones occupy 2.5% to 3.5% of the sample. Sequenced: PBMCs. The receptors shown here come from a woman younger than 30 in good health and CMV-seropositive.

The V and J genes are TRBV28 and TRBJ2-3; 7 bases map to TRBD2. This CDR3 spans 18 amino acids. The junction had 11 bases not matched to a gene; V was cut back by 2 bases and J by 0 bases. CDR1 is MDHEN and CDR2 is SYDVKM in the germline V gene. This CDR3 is CASSLKLGLAASTDTQYF. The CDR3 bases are TGTGCCAGCAGTTTAAAATTAGGGCTAGCGGCTAGCACAGATACGCAGTATTTT.

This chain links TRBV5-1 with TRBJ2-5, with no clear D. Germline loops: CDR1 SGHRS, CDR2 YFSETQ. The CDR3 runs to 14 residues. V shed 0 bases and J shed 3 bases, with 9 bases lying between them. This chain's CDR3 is CASSLGLFEETQYF. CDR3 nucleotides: TGCGCCAGCAGCTTGGGGCTTTTCGAAGAGACCCAGTACTTC.

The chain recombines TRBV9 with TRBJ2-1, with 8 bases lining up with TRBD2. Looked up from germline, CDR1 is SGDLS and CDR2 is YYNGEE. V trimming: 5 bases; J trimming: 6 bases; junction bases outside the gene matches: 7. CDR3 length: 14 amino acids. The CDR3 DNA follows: TGTGCCAGCAGTCCCGGGGGGGCCGGCAATGAGCAGTTCTTC. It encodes CASSPGGAGNEQFF.

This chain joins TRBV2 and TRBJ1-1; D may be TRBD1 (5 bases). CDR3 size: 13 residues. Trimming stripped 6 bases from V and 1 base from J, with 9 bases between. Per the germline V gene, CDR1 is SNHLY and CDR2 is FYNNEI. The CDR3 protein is CASSRAPNTEAFF. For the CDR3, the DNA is TGTGCCAGCAGCAGGGCTCCGAACACTGAAGCTTTCTTT.

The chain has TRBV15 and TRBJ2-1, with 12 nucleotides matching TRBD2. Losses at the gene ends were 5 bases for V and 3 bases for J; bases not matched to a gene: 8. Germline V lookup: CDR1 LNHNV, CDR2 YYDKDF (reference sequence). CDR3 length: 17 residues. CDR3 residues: CATSGGLAGPHYNEQFF. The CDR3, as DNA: TGTGCCACCAGCGGAGGACTAGCGGGGCCTCACTACAATGAGCAGTTCTTC.

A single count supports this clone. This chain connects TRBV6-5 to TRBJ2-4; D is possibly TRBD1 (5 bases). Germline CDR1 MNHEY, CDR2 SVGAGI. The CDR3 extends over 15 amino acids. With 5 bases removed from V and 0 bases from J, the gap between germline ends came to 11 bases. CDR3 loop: CASSPRQKAKNIQYF. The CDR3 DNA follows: TGTGCCAGCAGTCCCAGACAGAAAGCCAAAAACATTCAGTACTTC.

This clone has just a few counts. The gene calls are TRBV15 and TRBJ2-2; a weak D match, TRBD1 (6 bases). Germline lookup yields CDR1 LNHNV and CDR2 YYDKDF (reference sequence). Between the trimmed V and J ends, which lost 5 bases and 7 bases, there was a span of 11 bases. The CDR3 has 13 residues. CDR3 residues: CATSPKGVGELFF. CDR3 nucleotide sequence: TGTGCCACCAGCCCCAAGGGGGTCGGGGAGCTGTTTTTT.

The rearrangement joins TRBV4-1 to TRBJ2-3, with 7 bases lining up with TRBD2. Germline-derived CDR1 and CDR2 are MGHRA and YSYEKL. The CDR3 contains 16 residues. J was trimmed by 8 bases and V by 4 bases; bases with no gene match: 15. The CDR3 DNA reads TGCGCCAGCAGCCCGACTAGCTTAGGGGAAAGGAGTACGCAGTATTTT. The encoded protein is CASSPTSLGERSTQYF.